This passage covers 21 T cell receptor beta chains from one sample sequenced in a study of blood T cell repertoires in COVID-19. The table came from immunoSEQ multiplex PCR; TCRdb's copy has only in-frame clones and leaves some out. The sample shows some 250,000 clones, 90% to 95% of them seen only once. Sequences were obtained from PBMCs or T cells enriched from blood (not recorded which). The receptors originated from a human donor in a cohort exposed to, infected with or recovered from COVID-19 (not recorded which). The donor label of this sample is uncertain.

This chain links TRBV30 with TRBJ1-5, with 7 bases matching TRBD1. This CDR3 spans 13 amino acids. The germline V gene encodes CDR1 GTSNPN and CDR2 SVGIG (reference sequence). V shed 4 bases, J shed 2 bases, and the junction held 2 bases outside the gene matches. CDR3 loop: CAWNRGGNQPQHF. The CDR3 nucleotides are TGTGCCTGGAACAGGGGTGGCAATCAGCCCCAGCATTTT.

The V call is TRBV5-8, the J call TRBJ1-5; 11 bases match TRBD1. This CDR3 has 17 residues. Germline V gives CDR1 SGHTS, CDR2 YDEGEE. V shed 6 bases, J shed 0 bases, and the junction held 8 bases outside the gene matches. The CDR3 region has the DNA TGTGCCAGCATTGCCGGGACAGGGGGTTATAGCAATCAGCCCCAGCATTTT. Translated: CASIAGTGGYSNQPQHF.

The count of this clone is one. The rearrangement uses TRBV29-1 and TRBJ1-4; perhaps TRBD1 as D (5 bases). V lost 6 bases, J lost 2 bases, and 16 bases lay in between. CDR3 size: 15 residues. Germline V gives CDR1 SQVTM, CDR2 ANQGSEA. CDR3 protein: CSVSPGGSTNEKLFF. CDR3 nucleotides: TGCAGCGTGAGCCCCGGGGGGAGTACTAATGAAAAACTGTTTTTT.

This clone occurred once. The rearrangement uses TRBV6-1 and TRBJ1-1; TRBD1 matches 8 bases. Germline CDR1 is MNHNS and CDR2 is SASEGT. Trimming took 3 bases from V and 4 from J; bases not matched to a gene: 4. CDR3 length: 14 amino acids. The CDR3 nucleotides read TGTGCCAGCAGTGAGCACAGGGGGGGCACTGAAGCTTTCTTT. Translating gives CASSEHRGGTEAFF.

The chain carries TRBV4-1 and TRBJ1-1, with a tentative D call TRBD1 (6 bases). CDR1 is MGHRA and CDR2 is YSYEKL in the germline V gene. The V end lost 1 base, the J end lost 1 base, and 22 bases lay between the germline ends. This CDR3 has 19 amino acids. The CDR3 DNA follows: TGCGCCAGCAGCCAAGGGAAAGACGTGTTTACAGGGCCGAACACTGAAGCTTTCTTT. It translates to CASSQGKDVFTGPNTEAFF.

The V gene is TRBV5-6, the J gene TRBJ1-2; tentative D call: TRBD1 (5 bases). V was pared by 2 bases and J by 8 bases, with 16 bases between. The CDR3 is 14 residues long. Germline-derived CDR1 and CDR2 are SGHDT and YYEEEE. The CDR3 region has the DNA TGTGCCAGCAGCTTTCCAGGGCCGAGCAGGGGCTACACCTTC. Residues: CASSFPGPSRGYTF.

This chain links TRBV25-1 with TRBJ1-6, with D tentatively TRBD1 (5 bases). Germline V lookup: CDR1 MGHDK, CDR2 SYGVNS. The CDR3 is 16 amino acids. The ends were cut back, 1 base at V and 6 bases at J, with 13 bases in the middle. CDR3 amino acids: CASSEWSGVGNSPLHF. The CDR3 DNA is TGTGCCAGCAGTGAATGGTCGGGGGTCGGTAATTCACCCCTCCACTTT.

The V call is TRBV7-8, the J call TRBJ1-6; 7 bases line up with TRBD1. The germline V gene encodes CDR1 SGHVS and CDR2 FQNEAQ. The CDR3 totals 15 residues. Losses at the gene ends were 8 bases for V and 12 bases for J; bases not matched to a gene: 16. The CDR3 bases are TGTGCCAGCTCCCAAAGGAGGACAGGCCTTCAACCCCTCCACTTT. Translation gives CASSQRRTGLQPLHF.

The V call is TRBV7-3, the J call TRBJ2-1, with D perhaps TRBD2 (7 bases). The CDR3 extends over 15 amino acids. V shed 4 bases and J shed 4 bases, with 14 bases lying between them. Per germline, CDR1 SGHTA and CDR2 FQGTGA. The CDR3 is CASSSHGGPYNEQFF. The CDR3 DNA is TGTGCCAGCAGCTCCCACGGGGGGCCGTACAATGAGCAGTTCTTC.

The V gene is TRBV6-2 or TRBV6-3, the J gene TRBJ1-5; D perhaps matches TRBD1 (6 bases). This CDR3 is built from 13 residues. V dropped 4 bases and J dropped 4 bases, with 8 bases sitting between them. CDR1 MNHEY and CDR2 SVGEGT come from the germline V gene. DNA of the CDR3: TGTGCCAGCAGTTGGACAGTTAATCAGCCCCAGCATTTT. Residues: CASSWTVNQPQHF.

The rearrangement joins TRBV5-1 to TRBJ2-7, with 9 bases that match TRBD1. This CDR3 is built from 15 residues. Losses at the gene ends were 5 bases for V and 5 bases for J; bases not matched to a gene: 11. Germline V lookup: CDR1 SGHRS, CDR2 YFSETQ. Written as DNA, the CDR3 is TGCGCCAGCAGTCCACAGTGGGACAGGGCGAACGAGCAGTACTTC. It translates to CASSPQWDRANEQYF.

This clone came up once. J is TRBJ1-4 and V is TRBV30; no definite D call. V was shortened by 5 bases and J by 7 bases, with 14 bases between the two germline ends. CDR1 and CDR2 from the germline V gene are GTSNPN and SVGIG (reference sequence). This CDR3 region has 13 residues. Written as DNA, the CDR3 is TGTGCCTGGGACCGGGGAGGAGGTGAAAAACTGTTTTTT. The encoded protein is CAWDRGGGEKLFF.

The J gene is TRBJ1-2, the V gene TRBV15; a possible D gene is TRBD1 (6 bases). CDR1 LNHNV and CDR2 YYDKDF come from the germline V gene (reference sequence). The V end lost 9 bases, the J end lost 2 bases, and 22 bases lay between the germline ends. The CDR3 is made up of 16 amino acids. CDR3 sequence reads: CATHGVGRGANYGYTF. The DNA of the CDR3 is TGTGCCACACACGGAGTTGGCAGGGGCGCGAACTATGGCTACACCTTC.

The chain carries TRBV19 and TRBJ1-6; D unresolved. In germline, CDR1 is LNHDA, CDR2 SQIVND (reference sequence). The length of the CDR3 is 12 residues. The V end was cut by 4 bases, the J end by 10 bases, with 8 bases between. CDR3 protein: CASSKEGSPLHF. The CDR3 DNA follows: TGTGCCAGTAGTAAGGAGGGATCACCCCTCCACTTT. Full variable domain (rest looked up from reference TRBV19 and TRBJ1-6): DGGITQSPKYLFRKEGQNVTLSCEQNLNHDAMYWYRQDPGQGLRLIYYSQIVNDFQKGDIAEGYSVSREKKESFPLTVTSAQKNPTAFYLCASSKEGSPLHFGNGTRLTVT.

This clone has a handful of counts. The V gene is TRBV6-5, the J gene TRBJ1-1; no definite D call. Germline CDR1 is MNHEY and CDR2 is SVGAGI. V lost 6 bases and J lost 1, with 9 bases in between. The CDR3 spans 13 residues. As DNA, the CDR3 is TGTGCCAGCAGAGCTAACGAGAACACTGAAGCTTTCTTT. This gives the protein CASRANENTEAFF.

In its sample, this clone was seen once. CDR3 residues: CASSLKGGALGGYTF. CDR3 sequence (DNA): TGTGCCAGCAGCCTCAAGGGGGGGGCCCTGGGTGGCTACACCTTC. This rearrangement joins TRBV7-2 to TRBJ1-2; D may be TRBD1 (6 bases). V was trimmed by 5 bases and J by 7 bases, leaving 20 bases between them. This CDR3 has 15 amino acids. In germline, CDR1 is SGHTA, CDR2 FQGNSA.

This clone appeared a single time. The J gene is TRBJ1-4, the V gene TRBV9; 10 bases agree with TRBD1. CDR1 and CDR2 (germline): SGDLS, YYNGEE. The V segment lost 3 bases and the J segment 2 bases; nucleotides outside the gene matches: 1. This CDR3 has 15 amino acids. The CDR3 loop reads CASSGQGATNEKLFF. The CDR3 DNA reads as TGTGCCAGCAGCGGACAGGGGGCGACTAATGAAAAACTGTTTTTT. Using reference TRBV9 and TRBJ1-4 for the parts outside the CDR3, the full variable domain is DSGVTQTPKHLITATGQRVTLRCSPRSGDLSVYWYQQSLDQGLQFLIQYYNGEERAKGNILERFSAQQFPDLHSELNLSSLELGDSALYFCASSGQGATNEKLFFGSGTQLSVL.

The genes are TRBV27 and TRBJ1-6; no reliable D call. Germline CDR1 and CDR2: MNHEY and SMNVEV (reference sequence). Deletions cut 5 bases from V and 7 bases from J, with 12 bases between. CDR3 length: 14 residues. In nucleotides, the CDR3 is TGTGCCAGCAGTCCTTTCTCGAGCAATTCACCCCTCCACTTT. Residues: CASSPFSSNSPLHF.

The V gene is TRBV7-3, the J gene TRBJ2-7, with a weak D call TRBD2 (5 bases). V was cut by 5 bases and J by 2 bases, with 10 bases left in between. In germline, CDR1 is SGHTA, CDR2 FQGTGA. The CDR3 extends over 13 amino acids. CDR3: CASSPGNTYEQYF. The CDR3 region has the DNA TGTGCCAGCAGCCCCGGGAATACCTACGAGCAGTACTTC.

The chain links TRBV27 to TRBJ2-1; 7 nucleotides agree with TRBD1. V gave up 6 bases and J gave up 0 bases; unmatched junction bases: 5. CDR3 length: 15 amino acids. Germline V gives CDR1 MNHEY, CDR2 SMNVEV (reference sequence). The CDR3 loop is CASRQGMASYNEQFF. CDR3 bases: TGTGCCAGCAGACAGGGGATGGCCTCCTACAATGAGCAGTTCTTC.

The CDR3 DNA reads as TGTGCCAGCAGCCCAACCTGGGACAACCCCTACGAGCAGTACTTC. The encoded protein is CASSPTWDNPYEQYF. The chain uses TRBV21-1 and TRBJ2-7; TRBD1 is the table's D call and was not checked against the DNA. TRBV21-1 is designated a pseudogene. This CDR3 comprises 15 residues.